This T cell receptor beta chain was sequenced during a study of shared clonotypes between healthy human individuals. Looking at the study overall: Per donor, three plates held CD4 naive cells, three held CD4 memory, two held CD8 naive and one held CD8 memory. General study findings and limits: Larger estimated richness was generally recorded for naive subsets relative to memory subsets.

Every subset's genomic DNA went evenly onto several immunoSEQ plates. This table comes from immunoSEQ multiplex PCR, and its TCRdb copy is limited to in-frame clones, with some not included. Among millions of clones listed, around 90% were seen once. As concerns this clone: Its antigen remains unknown.

V gave up 3 bases and J gave up 2 bases, with 5 bases separating them. The CDR3 totals 12 residues. Germline V gene data show CDR1 as SNHLY and CDR2 as FYNNEI. The TCR sequence derives from a man aged 18 to 30 in good health. The gene calls are TRBV2 and TRBJ2-7; no clear D gene. Specimen: naive CD4+ T cells sorted from blood. The subset: CD45RA+ positively selected. As DNA, the CDR3 is TGTGCCAGCAGTGACAGAGCCTACGAGCAGTACTTC. Translation: CASSDRAYEQYF.